This paragraph covers one T cell receptor beta chain sequence. The antigen remains undetermined. This sample was taken from a study of CD8 T cells in ankylosing spondylitis. Library preparation for TCR beta used quantitative 5'-RACE with molecular barcodes. From the 5' RACE reads, TCRdb called clonotypes with MiXCR, one entry per CDR3 protein. The sample lists around 250,000 distinct CDR3 sequences, roughly 10% occurring once. Whole-study findings and limits: Previous work reported some of these motif variants in the synovial fluid and blood of reactive arthritis. Within matched ankylosing spondylitis synovial fluid, disease-linked clones were reportedly significantly enriched. Blood from ankylosing spondylitis patients appeared to carry a characteristic roughly eight-variant TCR beta motif.

The clonotype originates from a male donor with ankylosing spondylitis or in good health (not recorded which). Sample: blood, either unsorted or a sorted T cell fraction (not recorded which).

The DNA of the CDR3 is TGCAGTGCCGGCGGGAGAGGTGGTGAAAAACTGTTTTTT. This sequence encodes CSAGGRGGEKLFF. The chain combines TRBV20-1 with TRBJ1-4, with D hard to call. The CDR3 spans 13 residues. V was shortened by 6 bases and J by 7 bases, with 15 bases between the two germline ends. The germline V gene has CDR1 DFQATT and CDR2 SNEGSKA (reference sequence).